A selection of T cell receptor beta chains follows, all from one sample in a study of T cell clonotyping in hematopoietic cell transplantation. Measured with immunoSEQ multiplex PCR; TCRdb has only the in-frame clones, and not every one. The table lists more than 15,000 clones, roughly 90% of them singletons, with around 3% in the top ten. Specimen: peripheral blood mononuclear cells. These receptors came from a man aged 50 or older in good health. Some clones in this sample may be carry-over from other donors' samples. Each CDR3 is given with its conserved first and last residue. A D gene is named only where the DNA matches it firmly. Only part of the rows carry a size: once, few, many, or a class if the clone is expanded.

abundance	j_gene	d_gene	v_gene	CDR3nt	CDR3aa
NA	TRBJ2-7	NA	TRBV14	TGTGCCAGCAGCCTTCTAGGGGTCTGGGAGCAGTACTTC	CASSLLGVWEQYF
NA	TRBJ2-7	TRBD1	TRBV30	TGTGCCGGGCGGTCGACAGGGGCGGTCTACGAGCAGTACTTC	CAGRSTGAVYEQYF
once	TRBJ2-5	NA	TRBV27	TGTGCCAGCAGTTCTCTGAGGGGCGCGCGGGAGACCCAGTACTTC	CASSSLRGARETQYF
NA	TRBJ1-6	NA	TRBV5-6	TGTGCCAGCAGCTTGCTATACGTGACAGCTTCACCCCTCCACTTT	CASSLLYVTASPLHF
few	TRBJ1-1	TRBD1	TRBV19	TGTGCCAGTAGTATGACAGGGGGCAGGGTCACTGAAGCTTTCTTT	CASSMTGGRVTEAFF
NA	TRBJ2-3	NA	TRBV4-3	TGCGCCAGCAGCCAAGGACTAGTAGAGGCAGATACGCAGTATTTT	CASSQGLVEADTQYF
few	TRBJ2-7	NA	TRBV30	TGTGCCTGGTTGGTACAGCTCGGCGAGCAGTACTTC	CAWLVQLGEQYF
NA	TRBJ1-6	NA	TRBV4-2	TGTGCCAGCAGCCAAGTTTTTTCGGCAGGGAATTCACCCCTCCACTTT	CASSQVFSAGNSPLHF
NA	TRBJ2-7	TRBD2	TRBV29-1	TGCAGCGTTGGAAGACGGGGGGTTCGAGGCGAGCAGTACTTC	CSVGRRGVRGEQYF
NA	TRBJ2-7	NA	TRBV25-1	TGTGCCACCATCGGGGGTCCCTACGAGCAGTACTTC	CATIGGPYEQYF
NA	TRBJ1-2	NA	TRBV4-3	TGCGCCAGCAGCCAAGATTCTGGGCAGGGCCTTAACTATGGCTACACCTTC	CASSQDSGQGLNYGYTF
once	TRBJ2-3	TRBD2	TRBV7-2	TGTGCCAGCAGCGACCCGACTAGCGACACGCAGTATTTT	CASSDPTSDTQYF
NA	TRBJ1-1	NA	TRBV5-1	TGCGCCAGCAGCTCAGCCCCGGACACTGAAGCTTTCTTT	CASSSAPDTEAFF
few	TRBJ1-6	NA	TRBV7-2	TGTGCCAGCAGCTTAGTACCAGGTTATAATTCACCCCTCCACTTT	CASSLVPGYNSPLHF
NA	TRBJ1-1	NA	TRBV5-6	TGTGCCAGCAGCTTCCGGCACGCTGAAGCTTTCTTT	CASSFRHAEAFF
NA	TRBJ2-5	NA	TRBV11-3	TGTGCCAGCAGCCATCCGGTAATCCAAGAGACCCAGTACTTC	CASSHPVIQETQYF
few	TRBJ1-1	NA	TRBV18	TGTGCCAGCTCACCGACGGGCACTGAAGCTTTCTTT	CASSPTGTEAFF
once	TRBJ2-3	NA	TRBV6-5	TGTGCCAGCAGTTACGGTCCGAGCGCCGATACGCAGTATTTT	CASSYGPSADTQYF
NA	TRBJ2-7	TRBD2	TRBV6-5	TGTGCCAGCAGTTACTTTAGCGGGACGGTCTCCTACGAGCAGTACTTC	CASSYFSGTVSYEQYF
NA	TRBJ2-7	TRBD1	TRBV5-6	TGTGCCAGCAGCTTCCGGGACAGGGGGGGAGAGCAGTACTTC	CASSFRDRGGEQYF